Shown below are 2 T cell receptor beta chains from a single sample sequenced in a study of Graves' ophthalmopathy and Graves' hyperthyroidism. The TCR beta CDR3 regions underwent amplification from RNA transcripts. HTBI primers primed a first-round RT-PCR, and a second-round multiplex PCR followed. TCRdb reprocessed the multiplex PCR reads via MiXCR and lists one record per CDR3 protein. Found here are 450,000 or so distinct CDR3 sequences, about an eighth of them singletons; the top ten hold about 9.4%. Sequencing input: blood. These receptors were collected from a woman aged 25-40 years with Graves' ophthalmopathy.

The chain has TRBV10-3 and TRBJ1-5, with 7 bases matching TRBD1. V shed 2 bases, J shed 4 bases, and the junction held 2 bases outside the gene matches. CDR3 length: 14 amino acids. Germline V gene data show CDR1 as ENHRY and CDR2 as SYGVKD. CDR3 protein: CAISERDRNQPQHF. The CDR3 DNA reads TGTGCCATCAGTGAGCGGGACAGAAATCAGCCCCAGCATTTT.

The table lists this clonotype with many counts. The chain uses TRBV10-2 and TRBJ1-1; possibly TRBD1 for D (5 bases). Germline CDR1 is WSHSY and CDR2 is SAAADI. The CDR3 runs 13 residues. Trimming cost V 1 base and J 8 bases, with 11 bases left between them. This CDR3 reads CASSEFPDREAFF. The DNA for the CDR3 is TGCGCCAGCAGTGAGTTTCCCGACAGAGAAGCTTTCTTT.